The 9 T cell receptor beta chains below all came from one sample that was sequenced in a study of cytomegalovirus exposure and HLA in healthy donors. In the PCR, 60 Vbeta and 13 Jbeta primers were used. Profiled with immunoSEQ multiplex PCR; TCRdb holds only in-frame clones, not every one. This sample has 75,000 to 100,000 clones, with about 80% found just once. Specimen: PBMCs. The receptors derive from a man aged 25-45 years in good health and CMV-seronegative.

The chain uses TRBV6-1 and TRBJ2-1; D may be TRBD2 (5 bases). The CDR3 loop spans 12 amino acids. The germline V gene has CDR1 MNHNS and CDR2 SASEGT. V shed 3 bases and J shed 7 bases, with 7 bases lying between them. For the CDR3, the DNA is TGTGCCAGCAGTGAGACGGGGAATGAGCAGTTCTTC. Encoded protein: CASSETGNEQFF.

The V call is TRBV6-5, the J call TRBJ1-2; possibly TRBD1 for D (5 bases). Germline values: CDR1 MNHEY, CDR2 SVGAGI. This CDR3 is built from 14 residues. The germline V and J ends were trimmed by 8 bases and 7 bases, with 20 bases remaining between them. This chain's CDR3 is CASGLRGGVSGYTF. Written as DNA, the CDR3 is TGTGCCAGCGGTCTAAGGGGAGGGGTTAGTGGCTACACCTTC.

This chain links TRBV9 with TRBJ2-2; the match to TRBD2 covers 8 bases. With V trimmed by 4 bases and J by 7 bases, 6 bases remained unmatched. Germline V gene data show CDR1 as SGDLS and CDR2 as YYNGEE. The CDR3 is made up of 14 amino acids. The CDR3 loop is CASSNSGGYGELFF. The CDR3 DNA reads TGTGCCAGCAGCAACAGCGGGGGCTACGGGGAGCTGTTTTTT.

The CDR3 nucleotides read TGTGCCAGCAGCGCAAGCAGGGGAGCTTTCTTT. It codes for CASSASRGAFF. The chain couples TRBV2 to TRBJ1-1, with D perhaps TRBD1 (6 bases). The CDR3 consists of 11 residues. From germline, CDR1 is SNHLY and CDR2 FYNNEI. V dropped 6 bases and J dropped 10 bases, with 12 bases sitting between them.

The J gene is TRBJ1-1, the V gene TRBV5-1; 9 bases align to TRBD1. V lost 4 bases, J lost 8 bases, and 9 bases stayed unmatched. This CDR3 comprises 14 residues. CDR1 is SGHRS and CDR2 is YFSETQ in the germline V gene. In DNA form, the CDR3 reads TGCGCCAGCAGCGTATCGGGACAGGGAACCGAAGCTTTCTTT. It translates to CASSVSGQGTEAFF.

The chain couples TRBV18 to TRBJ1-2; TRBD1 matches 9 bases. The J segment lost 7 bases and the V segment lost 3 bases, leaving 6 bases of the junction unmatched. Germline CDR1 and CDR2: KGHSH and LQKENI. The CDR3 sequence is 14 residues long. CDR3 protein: CASSPGDRVFGYTF. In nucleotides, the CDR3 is TGTGCCAGCTCACCGGGGGACAGGGTATTTGGCTACACCTTC.

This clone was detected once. For the CDR3, the DNA is TGTGCCAGCAGCGAGGGCGGACAAATGGCTGAAGCTTTCTTT. Its protein product is CASSEGGQMAEAFF. The genes are TRBV9 and TRBJ1-1; possible D gene TRBD1, 5 bases. Trimming took off 3 bases at V and 6 bases at J, with 15 bases between the two ends. Germline CDR1 and CDR2: SGDLS and YYNGEE. The CDR3 runs 14 residues.

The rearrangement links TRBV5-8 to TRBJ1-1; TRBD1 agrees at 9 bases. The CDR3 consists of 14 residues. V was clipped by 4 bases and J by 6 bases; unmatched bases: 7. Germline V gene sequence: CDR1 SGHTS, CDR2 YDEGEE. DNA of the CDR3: TGTGCCAGCAGCACTAGGGACAGGGACCCTGAAGCTTTCTTT. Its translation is CASSTRDRDPEAFF.

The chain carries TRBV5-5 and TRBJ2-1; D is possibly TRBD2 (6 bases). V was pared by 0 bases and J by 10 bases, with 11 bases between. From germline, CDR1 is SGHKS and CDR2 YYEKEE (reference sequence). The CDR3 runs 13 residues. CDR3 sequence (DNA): TGTGCCAGCAGCTTGGTTGGGCGGGAAGAGCAGTTCTTC. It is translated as CASSLVGREEQFF.